This T cell receptor beta chain appears in the sequencing data of a study of blood T cell repertoires in COVID-19. Across the whole study: T cells, B-cell-depleted T cells, or PBMCs provided the cDNA or gDNA that served as material.

TCRdb's copy holds only in-frame clones and misses some; the assay was immunoSEQ multiplex PCR. The sample yields about 270,000 clones, 81% seen once. The CDR3 covers 14 residues. The germline gives CDR1 MDHEN, CDR2 SYDVKM. Trimming took 7 bases from V and 4 from J, leaving 13 bases between them. The sequence came from a woman in her sixties with active or convalescent COVID-19. The rearrangement joins TRBV28 to TRBJ1-4, with TRBD1 as a possible D gene (6 bases). The sample taken for sequencing was peripheral blood. CDR3 coding DNA: TGTGCCAGCACAGGGGCAGGTCTTAATGAAAAACTGTTTTTT. Translated: CASTGAGLNEKLFF.